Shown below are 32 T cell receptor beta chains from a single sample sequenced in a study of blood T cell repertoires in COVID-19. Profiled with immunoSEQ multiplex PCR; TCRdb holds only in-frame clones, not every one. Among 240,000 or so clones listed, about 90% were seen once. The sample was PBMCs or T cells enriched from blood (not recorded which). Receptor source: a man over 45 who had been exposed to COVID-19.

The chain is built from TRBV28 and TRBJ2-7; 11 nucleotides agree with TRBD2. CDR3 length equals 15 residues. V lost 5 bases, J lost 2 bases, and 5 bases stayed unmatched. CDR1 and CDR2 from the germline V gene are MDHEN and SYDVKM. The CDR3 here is CASSKIAGGPYEQYV. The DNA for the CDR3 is TGTGCCAGCAGTAAAATAGCGGGAGGGCCCTACGAGCAGTACGTC.

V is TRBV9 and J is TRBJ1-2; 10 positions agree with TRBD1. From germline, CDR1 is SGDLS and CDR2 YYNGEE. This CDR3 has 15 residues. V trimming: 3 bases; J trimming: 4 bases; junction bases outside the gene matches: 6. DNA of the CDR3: TGTGCCAGCAGCGCTGACAGGGGGCGCGGCTATGGCTACACCTTC. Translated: CASSADRGRGYGYTF.

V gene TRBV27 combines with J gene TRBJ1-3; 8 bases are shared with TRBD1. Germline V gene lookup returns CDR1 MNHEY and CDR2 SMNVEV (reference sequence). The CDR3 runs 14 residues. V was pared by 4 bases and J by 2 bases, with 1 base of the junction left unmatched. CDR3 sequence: CASSSDRAGNTIYF. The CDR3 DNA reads TGTGCCAGCAGTTCGGACAGGGCTGGAAACACCATATATTTT.

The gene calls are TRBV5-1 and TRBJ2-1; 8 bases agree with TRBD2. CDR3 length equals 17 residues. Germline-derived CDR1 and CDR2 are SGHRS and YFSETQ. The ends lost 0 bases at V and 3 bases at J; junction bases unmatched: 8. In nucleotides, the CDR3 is TGCGCCAGCAGCTTGGACGGGAGGGGAATTTACTACAATGAGCAGTTCTTC. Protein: CASSLDGRGIYYNEQFF.

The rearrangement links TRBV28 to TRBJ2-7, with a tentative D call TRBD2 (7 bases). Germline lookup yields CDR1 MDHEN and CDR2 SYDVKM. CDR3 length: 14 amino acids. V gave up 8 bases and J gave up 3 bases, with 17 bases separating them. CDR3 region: CASAHGGANYEQYF. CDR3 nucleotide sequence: TGTGCCAGCGCTCATGGGGGGGCAAACTACGAGCAGTACTTC.

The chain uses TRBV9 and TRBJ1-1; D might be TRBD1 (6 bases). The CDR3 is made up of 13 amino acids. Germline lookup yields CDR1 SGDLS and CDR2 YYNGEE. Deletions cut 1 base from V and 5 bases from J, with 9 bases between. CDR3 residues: CASSVTGKTEAFF. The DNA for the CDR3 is TGTGCCAGCAGCGTAACAGGGAAAACTGAAGCTTTCTTT.

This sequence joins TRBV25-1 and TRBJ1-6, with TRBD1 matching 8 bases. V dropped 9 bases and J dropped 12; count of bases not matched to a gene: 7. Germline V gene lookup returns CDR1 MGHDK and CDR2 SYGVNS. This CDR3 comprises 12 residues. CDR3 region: CASSTGVEPLHF. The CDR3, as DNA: TGTGCCAGTTCGACAGGGGTGGAACCCCTCCACTTT.

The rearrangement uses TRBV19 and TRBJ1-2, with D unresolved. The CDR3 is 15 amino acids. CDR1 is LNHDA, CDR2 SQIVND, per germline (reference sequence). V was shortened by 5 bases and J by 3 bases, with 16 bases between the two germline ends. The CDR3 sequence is CASSSVAAEDYGYTF. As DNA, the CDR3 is TGTGCCAGTAGTTCAGTAGCAGCGGAAGACTATGGCTACACCTTC.

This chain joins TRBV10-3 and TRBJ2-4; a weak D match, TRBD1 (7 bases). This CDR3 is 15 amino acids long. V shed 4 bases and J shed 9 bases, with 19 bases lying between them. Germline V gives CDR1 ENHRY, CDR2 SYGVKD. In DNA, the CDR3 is TGTGCCATCAGTGGATCCGGGACAGTGCGGGGCATTCAGTACTTC. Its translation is CAISGSGTVRGIQYF.

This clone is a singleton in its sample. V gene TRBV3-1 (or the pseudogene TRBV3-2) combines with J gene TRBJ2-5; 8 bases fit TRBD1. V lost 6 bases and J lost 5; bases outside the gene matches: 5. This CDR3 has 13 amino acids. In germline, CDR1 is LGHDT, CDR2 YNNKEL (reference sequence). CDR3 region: CASRQGARETQYF. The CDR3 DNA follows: TGTGCCAGCAGGCAGGGGGCTCGCGAGACCCAGTACTTC.

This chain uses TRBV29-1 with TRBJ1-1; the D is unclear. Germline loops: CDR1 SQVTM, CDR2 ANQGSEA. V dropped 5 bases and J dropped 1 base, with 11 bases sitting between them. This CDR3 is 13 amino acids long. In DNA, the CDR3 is TGCAGCGTTAGCCCACTCAAGAACACTGAAGCTTTCTTT. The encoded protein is CSVSPLKNTEAFF. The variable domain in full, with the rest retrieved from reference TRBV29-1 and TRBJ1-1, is SAVISQKPSRDICQRGTSLTIQCQVDSQVTMMFWYRQQPGQSLTLIATANQGSEATYESGFVIDKFPISRPNLTFSTLTVSNMSPEDSSIYLCSVSPLKNTEAFFGQGTRLTVV.

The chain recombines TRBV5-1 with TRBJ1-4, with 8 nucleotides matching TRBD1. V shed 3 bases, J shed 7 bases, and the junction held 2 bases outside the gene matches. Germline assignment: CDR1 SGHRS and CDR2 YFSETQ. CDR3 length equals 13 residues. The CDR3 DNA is TGCGCCAGCAGCTGGGACAGGTTTGAAAAACTGTTTTTT. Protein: CASSWDRFEKLFF.

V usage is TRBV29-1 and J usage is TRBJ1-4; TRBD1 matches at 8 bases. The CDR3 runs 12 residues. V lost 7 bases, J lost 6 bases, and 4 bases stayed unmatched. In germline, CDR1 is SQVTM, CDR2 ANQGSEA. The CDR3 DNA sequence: TGCAGCGGCTTGACAGGGGATGAAAAACTGTTTTTT. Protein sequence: CSGLTGDEKLFF.

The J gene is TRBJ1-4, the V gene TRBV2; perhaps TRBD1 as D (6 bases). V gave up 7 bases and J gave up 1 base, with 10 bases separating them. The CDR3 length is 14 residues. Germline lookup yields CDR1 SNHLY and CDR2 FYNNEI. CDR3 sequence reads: CASTRDITNEKLFF. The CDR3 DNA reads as TGTGCCAGCACAAGGGACATAACTAATGAAAAACTGTTTTTT. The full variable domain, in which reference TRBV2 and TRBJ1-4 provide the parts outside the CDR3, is EPEVTQTPSHQVTQMGQEVILRCVPISNHLYFYWYRQILGQKVEFLVSFYNNEISEKSEIFDDQFSVERPDGSNFTLKIRSTKLEDSAMYFCASTRDITNEKLFFGSGTQLSVL.

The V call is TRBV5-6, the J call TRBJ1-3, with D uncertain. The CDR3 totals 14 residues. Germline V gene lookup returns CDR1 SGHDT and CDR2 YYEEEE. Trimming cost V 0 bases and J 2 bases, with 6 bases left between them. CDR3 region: CASSLGGTGNTIYF. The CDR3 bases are TGTGCCAGCAGCTTGGGAGGGACTGGAAACACCATATATTTT.

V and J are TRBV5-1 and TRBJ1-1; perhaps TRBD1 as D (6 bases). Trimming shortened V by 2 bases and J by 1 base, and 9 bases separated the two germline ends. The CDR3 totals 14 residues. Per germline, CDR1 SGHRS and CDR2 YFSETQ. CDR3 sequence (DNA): TGCGCCAGCAGCTTATCAGGGGCGAACACTGAAGCTTTCTTT. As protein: CASSLSGANTEAFF.

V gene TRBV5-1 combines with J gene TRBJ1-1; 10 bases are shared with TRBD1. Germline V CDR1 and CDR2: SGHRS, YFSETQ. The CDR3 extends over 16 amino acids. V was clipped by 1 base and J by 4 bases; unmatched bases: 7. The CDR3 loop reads CASSLIGTGDVTEAFF. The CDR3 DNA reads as TGCGCCAGCAGCTTGATCGGGACAGGGGATGTCACTGAAGCTTTCTTT.

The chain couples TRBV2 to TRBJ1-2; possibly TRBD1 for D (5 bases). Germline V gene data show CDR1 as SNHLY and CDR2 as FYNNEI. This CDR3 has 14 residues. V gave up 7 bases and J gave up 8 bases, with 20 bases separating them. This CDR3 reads CASTYRSSSVGYTF. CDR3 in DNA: TGTGCCAGCACCTACAGGTCCTCCTCGGTCGGCTACACCTTC.

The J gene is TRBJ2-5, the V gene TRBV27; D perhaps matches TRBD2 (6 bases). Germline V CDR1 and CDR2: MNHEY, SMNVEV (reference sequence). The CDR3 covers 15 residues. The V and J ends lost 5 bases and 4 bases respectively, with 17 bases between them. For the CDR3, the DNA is TGTGCCAGCAGTGCGACGCCGGGGGAAGGAGAGACCCAGTACTTC. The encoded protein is CASSATPGEGETQYF.

The DNA of the CDR3 is TGTGCCAGCAGTGAAAGTATGGCACCAGGCCAAGAGACCCAGTACTTC. Its translation is CASSESMAPGQETQYF. The chain couples TRBV6-1 to TRBJ2-5; D uncertain. Looked up from germline, CDR1 is MNHNS and CDR2 is SASEGT. Between the trimmed V and J ends, which lost 2 bases and 1 base, there was a span of 14 bases. This CDR3 is 16 amino acids long.

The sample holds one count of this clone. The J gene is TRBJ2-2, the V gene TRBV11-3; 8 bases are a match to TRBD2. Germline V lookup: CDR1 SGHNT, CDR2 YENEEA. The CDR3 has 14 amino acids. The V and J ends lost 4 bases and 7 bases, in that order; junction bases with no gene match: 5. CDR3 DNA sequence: TGTGCCAGCAGCTCCTTAGCGGGATTCGGGGAGCTGTTTTTT. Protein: CASSSLAGFGELFF.

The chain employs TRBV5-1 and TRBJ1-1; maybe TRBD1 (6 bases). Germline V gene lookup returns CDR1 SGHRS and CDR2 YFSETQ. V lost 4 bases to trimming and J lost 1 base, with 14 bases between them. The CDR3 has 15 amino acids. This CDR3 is CASSPRDTTNTEAFF. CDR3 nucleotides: TGCGCCAGCAGCCCCCGGGACACTACGAACACTGAAGCTTTCTTT.

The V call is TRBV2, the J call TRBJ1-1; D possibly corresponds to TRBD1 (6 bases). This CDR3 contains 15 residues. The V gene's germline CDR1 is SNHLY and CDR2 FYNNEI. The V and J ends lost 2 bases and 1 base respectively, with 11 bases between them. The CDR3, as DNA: TGTGCCAGCAGTGAAATGGGGGCGCGGAACACTGAAGCTTTCTTT. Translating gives CASSEMGARNTEAFF.

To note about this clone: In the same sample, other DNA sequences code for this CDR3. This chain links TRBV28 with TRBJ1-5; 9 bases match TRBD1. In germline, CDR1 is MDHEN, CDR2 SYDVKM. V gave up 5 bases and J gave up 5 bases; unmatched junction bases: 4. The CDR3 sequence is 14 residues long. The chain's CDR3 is CASSPGQGDQPQHF. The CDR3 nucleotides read TGTGCCAGCAGTCCGGGACAGGGAGATCAGCCCCAGCATTTT.

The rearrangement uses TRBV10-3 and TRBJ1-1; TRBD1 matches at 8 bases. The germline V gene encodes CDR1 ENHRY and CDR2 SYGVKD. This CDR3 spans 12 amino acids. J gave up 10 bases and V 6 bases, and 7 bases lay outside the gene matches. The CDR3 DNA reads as TGTGCCATCAGCCCCAGGGGGCTGATAGCTTTCTTT. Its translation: CAISPRGLIAFF.

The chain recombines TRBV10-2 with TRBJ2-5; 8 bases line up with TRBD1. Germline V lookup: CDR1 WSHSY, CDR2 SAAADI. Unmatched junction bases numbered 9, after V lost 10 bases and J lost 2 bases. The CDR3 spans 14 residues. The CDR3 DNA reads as TGCGCCACCTCATCCCAGGGGGCTCAAGAGACCCAGTACTTC. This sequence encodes CATSSQGAQETQYF.

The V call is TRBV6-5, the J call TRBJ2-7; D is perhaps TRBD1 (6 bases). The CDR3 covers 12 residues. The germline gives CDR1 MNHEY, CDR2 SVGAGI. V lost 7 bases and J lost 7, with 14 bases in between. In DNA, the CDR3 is TGTGCCAGCAAGGGCAGGGGCTGGGAGCAGTACTTC. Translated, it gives CASKGRGWEQYF.

DNA of the CDR3: TGTGCCAGCAGTTTATGGGTACAGGGGGGGGACTATGGCTACACCTTC. It yields the protein CASSLWVQGGDYGYTF. The chain combines TRBV28 with TRBJ1-2; TRBD1 agrees at 8 bases. V was clipped by 0 bases and J by 3 bases; unmatched bases: 6. The CDR3 has 16 residues. The V gene's germline CDR1 is MDHEN and CDR2 SYDVKM.

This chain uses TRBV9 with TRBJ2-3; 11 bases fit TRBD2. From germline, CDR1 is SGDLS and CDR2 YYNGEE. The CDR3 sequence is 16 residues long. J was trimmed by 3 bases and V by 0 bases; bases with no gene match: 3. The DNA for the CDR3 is TGTGCCAGCAGCGTAGCCCCTAGCGGGAGGACAGATACGCAGTATTTT. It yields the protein CASSVAPSGRTDTQYF.

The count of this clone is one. CDR3 loop: CASSPPRGSGANVLTF. As DNA, the CDR3 is TGTGCCAGCAGTCCCCCTAGGGGGTCTGGGGCCAACGTCCTGACTTTC. The chain carries TRBV27 and TRBJ2-6, with D tentatively TRBD1 (6 bases). Germline values: CDR1 MNHEY, CDR2 SMNVEV (reference sequence). Trimming pared 5 bases from V and 1 base from J, leaving 12 bases between. This CDR3 contains 16 residues. Based on the CDR3 plus reference TRBV27 and TRBJ2-6, the full variable domain is EAQVTQNPRYLITVTGKKLTVTCSQNMNHEYMSWYRQDPGLGLRQIYYSMNVEVTDKGDVPEGYKVSRKEKRNFPLILESPSPNQTSLYFCASSPPRGSGANVLTFGAGSRLTVL.

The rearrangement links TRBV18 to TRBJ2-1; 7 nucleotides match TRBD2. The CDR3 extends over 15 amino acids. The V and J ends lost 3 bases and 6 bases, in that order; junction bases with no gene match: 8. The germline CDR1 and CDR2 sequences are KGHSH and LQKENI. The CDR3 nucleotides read TGTGCCAGCTCACCGACTAGCTCGGGGGTCAATGAGCAGTTCTTC. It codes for CASSPTSSGVNEQFF.

This chain's CDR3 is CASSSWGGGQETQYF. The DNA of the CDR3 is TGTGCCAGCAGCTCATGGGGCGGGGGCCAAGAGACCCAGTACTTC. J is TRBJ2-5 and V is TRBV7-3, with 7 bases aligning to TRBD2. From germline, CDR1 is SGHTA and CDR2 FQGTGA. V was clipped by 4 bases and J by 1 base; unmatched bases: 6. The CDR3 spans 15 residues. The variable domain in full, completed from reference TRBV7-3 and TRBJ2-5, reads GAGVSQTPSNKVTEKGKYVELRCDPISGHTALYWYRQSLGQGPEFLIYFQGTGAADDSGLPNDRFFAVRPEGSVSTLKIQRTERGDSAVYLCASSSWGGGQETQYFGPGTRLLVL.